The sequence of this TCR beta chain was determined in a study of blood T cell repertoires in COVID-19. Original methodology: Estimated nucleated cell counts came from reference gene primer amplification. Profiling relied on immunoSEQ multiplex PCR, and the TCRdb table lists in-frame clones only, not all of them. V, J and clone size are those of that table, while D and trimming were read from the DNA. The sample carries 200,000 to 250,000 clones, roughly 83% recorded once. After removal of 5 bases from V and 3 bases from J, the junction contained 3 bases not matched to a gene. The germline V gene has CDR1 LNHDA and CDR2 SQIVND (reference sequence). The CDR3 has 13 residues.

Input material: peripheral blood. The chain couples TRBV19 to TRBJ1-1; 7 bases agree with TRBD1. The clonotype originates from a woman of 80 years or more with COVID-19, enrolled during active disease. The CDR3 loop reads CASSPTGYTEAFF. The CDR3 DNA follows: TGTGCCAGTAGTCCGACAGGGTACACTGAAGCTTTCTTT.